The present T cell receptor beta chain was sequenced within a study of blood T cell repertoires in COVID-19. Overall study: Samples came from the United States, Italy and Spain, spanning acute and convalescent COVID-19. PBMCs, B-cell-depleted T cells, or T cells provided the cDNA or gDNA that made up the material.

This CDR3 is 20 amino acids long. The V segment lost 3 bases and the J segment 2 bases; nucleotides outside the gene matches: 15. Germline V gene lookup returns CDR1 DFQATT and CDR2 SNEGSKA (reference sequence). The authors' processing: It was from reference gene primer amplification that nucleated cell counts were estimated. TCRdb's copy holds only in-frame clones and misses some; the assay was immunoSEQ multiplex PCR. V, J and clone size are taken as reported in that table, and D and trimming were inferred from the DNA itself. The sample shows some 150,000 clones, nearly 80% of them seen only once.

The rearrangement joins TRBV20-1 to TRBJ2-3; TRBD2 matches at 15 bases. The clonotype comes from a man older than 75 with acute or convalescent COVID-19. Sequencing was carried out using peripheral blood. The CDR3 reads CSASVPGLAGGQYPTDTQYF. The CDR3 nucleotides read TGCAGTGCTAGTGTACCGGGACTAGCGGGGGGACAGTACCCCACAGATACGCAGTATTTT.